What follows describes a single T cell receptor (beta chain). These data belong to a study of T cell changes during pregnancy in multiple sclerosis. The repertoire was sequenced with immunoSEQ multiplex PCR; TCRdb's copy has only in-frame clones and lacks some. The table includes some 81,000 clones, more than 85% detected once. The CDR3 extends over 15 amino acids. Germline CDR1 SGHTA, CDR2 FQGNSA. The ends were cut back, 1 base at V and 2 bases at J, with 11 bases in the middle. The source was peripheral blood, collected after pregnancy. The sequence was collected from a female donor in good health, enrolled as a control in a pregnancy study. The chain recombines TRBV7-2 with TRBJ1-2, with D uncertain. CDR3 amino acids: CASSLDRVPNYGYTF. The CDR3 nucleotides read TGTGCCAGCAGCTTAGACCGGGTCCCAAACTATGGCTACACCTTC.